This T cell receptor (beta chain) was recovered during a study of OX40 agonist ivuxolimab in advanced cancers. Study conclusions and caveats: Nonresponders, in some cases, also had low normalized T-cell clonal expansion. Expanded clones tended on average to be more numerous among CD8+ T cells than CD4+.

Clones were read by immunoSEQ multiplex PCR, and TCRdb kept only the in-frame ones, dropping some. The sample holds approximately 100,000 clones; roughly 90% are singletons and the top ten take 0.25% to 0.35%. To note about this clone: The target antigen is unknown.

Trimming left V 1 base short and J 3 bases short, with 10 bases between. CDR1 and CDR2 from the germline V gene are SGHDN and FVKESK. The CDR3 has 14 amino acids. The rearrangement joins TRBV14 to TRBJ2-7; possibly TRBD1 or TRBD2 for D (6 bases each). Sample: CD4+ or CD8+ T cells sorted from blood, taken in a trial of the OX40 agonist ivuxolimab. The receptor was derived from an adult with an advanced solid tumor such as melanoma, head and neck, liver or kidney cancer. The CDR3 loop is CASSQVGGFYEQYF. The DNA for the CDR3 is TGTGCCAGCAGCCAAGTAGGGGGGTTCTACGAGCAGTACTTC. Looking up the rest from reference TRBV14 and TRBJ2-7 gives the full variable domain: EAGVTQFPSHSVIEKGQTVTLRCDPISGHDNLYWYRRVMGKEIKFLLHFVKESKQDESGMPNNRFLAERTGGTYSTLKVQPAELEDSGVYFCASSQVGGFYEQYFGPGTRLTVT.